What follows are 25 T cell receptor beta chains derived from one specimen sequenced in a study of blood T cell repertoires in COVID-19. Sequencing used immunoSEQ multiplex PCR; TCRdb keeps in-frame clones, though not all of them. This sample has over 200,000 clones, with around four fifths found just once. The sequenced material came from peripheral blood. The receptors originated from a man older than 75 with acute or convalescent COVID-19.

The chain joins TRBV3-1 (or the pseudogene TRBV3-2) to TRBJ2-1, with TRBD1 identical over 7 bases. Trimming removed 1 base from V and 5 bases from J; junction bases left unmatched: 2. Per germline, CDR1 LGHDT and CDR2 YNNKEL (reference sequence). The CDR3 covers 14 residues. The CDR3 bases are TGTGCCAGCAGCCAAGGACAGGGACACAATGAGCAGTTCTTC. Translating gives CASSQGQGHNEQFF.

CDR3 coding DNA: TGTGCCAGCAGTGGGACAGGGAAGCGCAATCAGCCCCAGCATTTT. Amino acid sequence: CASSGTGKRNQPQHF. This sequence joins TRBV2 and TRBJ1-5; 8 bases are shared with TRBD1. Germline CDR1 and CDR2: SNHLY and FYNNEI. Trimming took 4 bases from V and 2 from J; bases not matched to a gene: 4. This CDR3 spans 15 amino acids.

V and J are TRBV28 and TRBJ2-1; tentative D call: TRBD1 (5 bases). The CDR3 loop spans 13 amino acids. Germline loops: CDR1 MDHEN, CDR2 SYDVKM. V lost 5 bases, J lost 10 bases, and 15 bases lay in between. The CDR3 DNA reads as TGTGCCAGCAGTCTAACCGACAGCCGAGAGCAGTTCTTC. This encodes CASSLTDSREQFF.

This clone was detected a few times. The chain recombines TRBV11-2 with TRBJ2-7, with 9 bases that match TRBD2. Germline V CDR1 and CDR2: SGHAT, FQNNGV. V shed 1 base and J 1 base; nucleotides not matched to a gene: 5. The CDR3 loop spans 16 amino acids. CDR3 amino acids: CASSLGPAGGSYEQYF. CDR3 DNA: TGTGCCAGCAGCTTAGGACCAGCGGGGGGATCCTACGAGCAGTACTTC.

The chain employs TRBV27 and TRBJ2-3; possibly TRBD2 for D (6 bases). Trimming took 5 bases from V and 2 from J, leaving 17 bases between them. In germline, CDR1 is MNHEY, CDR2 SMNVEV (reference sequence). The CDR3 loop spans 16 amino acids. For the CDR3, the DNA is TGTGCCAGCAGTCCTCGACTAGTTGCCGTCACAGATACGCAGTATTTT. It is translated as CASSPRLVAVTDTQYF.

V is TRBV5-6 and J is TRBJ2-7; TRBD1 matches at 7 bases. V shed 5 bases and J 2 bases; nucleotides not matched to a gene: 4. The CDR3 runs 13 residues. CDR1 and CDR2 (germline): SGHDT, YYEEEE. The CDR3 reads CASRAQGAYEQYF. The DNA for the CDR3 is TGTGCCAGCAGGGCTCAGGGGGCCTACGAGCAGTACTTC.

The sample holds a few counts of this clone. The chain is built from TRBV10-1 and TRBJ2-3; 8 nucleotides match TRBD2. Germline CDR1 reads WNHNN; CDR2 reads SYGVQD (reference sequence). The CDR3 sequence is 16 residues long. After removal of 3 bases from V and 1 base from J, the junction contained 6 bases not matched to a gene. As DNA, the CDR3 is TGCGCCAGCAGTGACAGAGCGGGAGAGGGCACAGATACGCAGTATTTT. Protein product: CASSDRAGEGTDTQYF.

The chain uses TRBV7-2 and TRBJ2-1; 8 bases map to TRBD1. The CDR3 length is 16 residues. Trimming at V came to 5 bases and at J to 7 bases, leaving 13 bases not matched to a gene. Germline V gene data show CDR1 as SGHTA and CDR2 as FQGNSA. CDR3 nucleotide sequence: TGTGCCAGCAGCCCAGCCGGGACAGGACTGCGAAATGAGCAGTTCTTC. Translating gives CASSPAGTGLRNEQFF.

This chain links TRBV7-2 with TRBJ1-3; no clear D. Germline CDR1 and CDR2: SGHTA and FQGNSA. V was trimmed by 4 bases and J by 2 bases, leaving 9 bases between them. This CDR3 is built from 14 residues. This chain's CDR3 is CASSSSPAGNTIYF. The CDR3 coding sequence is TGTGCCAGCAGCTCTTCGCCGGCTGGAAACACCATATATTTT.

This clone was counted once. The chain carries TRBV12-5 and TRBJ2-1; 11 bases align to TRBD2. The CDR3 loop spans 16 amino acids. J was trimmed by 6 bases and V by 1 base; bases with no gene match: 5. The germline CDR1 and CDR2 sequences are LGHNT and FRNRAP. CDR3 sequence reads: CASGLEGLAGGNEQFF. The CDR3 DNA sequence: TGTGCTAGTGGTTTGGAGGGCCTAGCGGGGGGCAATGAGCAGTTCTTC.

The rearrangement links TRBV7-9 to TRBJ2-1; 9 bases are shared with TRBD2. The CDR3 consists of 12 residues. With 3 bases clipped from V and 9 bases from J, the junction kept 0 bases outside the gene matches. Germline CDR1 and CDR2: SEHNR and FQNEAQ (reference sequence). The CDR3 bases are TGTGCCAGCAGCTTTAGCGGGGGTGAGCAGTTCTTC. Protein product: CASSFSGGEQFF.

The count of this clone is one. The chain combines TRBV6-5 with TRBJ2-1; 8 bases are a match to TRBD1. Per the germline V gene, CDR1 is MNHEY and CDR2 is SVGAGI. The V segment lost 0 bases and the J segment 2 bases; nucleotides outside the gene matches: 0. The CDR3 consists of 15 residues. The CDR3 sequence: CASSYSDRAYNEQFF. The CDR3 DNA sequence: TGTGCCAGCAGTTACTCGGACAGGGCCTACAATGAGCAGTTCTTC.

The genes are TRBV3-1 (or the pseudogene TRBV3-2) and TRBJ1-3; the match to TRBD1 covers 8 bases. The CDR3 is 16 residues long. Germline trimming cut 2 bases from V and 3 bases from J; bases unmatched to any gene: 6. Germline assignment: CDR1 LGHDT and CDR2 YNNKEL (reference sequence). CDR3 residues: CASSQRGRGLGNTIYF. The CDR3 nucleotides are TGTGCCAGCAGCCAACGGGGCAGGGGGCTTGGAAACACCATATATTTT.

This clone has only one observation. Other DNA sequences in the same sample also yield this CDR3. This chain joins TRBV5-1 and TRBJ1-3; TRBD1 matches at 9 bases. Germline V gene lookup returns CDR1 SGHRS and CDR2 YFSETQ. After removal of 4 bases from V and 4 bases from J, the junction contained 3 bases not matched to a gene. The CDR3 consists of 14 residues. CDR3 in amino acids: CASSLGTGGNTIYF. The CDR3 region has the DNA TGCGCCAGCAGCCTCGGGACAGGGGGAAACACCATATATTTT.

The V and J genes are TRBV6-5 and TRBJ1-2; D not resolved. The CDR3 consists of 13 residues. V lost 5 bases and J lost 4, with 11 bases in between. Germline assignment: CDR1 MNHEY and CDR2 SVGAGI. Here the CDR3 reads CASSPNTPYGYTF. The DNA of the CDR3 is TGTGCCAGCAGTCCGAACACCCCCTATGGCTACACCTTC.

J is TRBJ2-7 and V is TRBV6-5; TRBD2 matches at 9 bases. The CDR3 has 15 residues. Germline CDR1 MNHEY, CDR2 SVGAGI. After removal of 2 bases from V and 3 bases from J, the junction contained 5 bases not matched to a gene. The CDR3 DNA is TGTGCCAGCAGTTACGGGGGACTAGCTTTCTACGAGCAGTACTTC. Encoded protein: CASSYGGLAFYEQYF.

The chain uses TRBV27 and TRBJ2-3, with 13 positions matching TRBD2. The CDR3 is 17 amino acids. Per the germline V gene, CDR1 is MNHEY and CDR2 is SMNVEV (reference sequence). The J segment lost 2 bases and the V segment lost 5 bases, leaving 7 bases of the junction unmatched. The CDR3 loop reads CASSTRLAGGYTDTQYF. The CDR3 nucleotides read TGTGCCAGCAGTACCCGACTAGCGGGAGGCTACACAGATACGCAGTATTTT.

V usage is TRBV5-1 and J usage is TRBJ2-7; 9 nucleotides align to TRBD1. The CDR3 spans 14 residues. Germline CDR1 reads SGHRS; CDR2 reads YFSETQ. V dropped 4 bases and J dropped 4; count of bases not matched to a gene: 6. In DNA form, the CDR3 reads TGCGCCAGCAGCACCGGGACAGGGCGGTACGAGCAGTACTTC. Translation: CASSTGTGRYEQYF.

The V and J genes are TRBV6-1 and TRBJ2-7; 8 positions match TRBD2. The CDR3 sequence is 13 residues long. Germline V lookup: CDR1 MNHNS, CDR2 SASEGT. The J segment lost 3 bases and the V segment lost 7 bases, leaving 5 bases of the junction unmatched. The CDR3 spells CASKTSGSYEQYF. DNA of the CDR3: TGTGCCAGCAAGACGAGCGGGAGCTACGAGCAGTACTTC.

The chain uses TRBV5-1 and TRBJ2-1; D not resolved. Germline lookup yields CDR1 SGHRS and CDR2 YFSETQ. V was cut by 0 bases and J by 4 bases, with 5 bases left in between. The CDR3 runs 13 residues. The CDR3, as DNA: TGCGCCAGCAGCTTGGACAGATACAATGAGCAGTTCTTC. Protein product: CASSLDRYNEQFF.

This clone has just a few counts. The CDR3 protein is CASSLHQSGTEAFF. In DNA, the CDR3 is TGTGCCAGCAGCTTACACCAGAGCGGCACTGAAGCTTTCTTT. The chain carries TRBV11-2 and TRBJ1-1; D is unclear. V lost 2 bases and J 4 bases, leaving 11 bases between the germline ends. From germline, CDR1 is SGHAT and CDR2 FQNNGV. The CDR3 length is 14 residues.

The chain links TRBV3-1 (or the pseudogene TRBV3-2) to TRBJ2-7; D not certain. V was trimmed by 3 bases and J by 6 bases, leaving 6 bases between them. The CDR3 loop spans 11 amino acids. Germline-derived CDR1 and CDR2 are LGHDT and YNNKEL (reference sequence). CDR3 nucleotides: TGTGCCAGCAGCCAGAGCCTCGAGCAGTACTTC. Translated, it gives CASSQSLEQYF.

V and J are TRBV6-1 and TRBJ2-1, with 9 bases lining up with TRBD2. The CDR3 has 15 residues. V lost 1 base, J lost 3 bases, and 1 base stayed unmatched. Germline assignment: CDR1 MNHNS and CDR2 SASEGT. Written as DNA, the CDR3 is TGTGCCAGCAGTGAAGGGCGGGGGGGCTACAATGAGCAGTTCTTC. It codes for CASSEGRGGYNEQFF.

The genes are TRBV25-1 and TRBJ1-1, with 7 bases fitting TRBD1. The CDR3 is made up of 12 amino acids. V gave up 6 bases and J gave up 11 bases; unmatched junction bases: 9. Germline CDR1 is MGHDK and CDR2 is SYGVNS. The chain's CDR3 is CASRGGAGRAFF. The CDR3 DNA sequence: TGTGCCAGCAGAGGGGGCGCAGGTCGCGCTTTCTTT.

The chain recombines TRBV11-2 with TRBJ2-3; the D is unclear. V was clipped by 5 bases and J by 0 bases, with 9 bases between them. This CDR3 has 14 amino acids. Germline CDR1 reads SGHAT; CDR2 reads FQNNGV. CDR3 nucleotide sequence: TGTGCCAGCAGCCCGCGGTTTAGCACAGATACGCAGTATTTT. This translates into CASSPRFSTDTQYF. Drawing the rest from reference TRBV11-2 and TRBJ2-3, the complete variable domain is EAGVAQSPRYKIIEKRQSVAFWCNPISGHATLYWYQQILGQGPKLLIQFQNNGVVDDSQLPKDRFSAERLKGVDSTLKIQPAKLEDSAVYLCASSPRFSTDTQYFGPGTRLTVL.